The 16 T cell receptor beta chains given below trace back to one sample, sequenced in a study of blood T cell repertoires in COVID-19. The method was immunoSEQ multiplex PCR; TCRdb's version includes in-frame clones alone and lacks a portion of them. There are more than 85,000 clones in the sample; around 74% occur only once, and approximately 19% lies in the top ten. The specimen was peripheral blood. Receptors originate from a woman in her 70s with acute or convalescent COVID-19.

CDR3 in amino acids: CASSLGSEKLFF. As DNA, the CDR3 is TGTGCCAGCTCACTCGGGTCCGAAAAACTGTTTTTT. This chain connects TRBV18 to TRBJ1-4; D is unresolved. Trimming took off 4 bases at V and 8 bases at J, with 8 bases between the two ends. There are 12 residues in the CDR3. Germline CDR1 is KGHSH and CDR2 is LQKENI. Drawing the rest from reference TRBV18 and TRBJ1-4, the complete variable domain is NAGVMQNPRHLVRRRGQEARLRCSPMKGHSHVYWYRQLPEEGLKFMVYLQKENIIDESGMPKERFSAEFPKEGPSILRIQQVVRGDSAAYFCASSLGSEKLFFGSGTQLSVL.

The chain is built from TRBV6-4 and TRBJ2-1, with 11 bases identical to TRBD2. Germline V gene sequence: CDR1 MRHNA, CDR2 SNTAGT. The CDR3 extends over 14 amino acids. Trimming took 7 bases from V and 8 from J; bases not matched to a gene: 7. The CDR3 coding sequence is TGTGCCAGCATAGCGGGGGGGTTTCAAGATGAGCAGTTCTTC. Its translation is CASIAGGFQDEQFF.

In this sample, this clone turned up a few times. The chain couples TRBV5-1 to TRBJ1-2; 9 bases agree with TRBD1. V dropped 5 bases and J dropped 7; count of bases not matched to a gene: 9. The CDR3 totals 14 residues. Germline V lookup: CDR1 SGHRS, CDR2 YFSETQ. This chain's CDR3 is CASSSGTGSSGYTF. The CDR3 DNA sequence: TGCGCCAGCAGTTCCGGGACAGGGAGCTCTGGCTACACCTTC. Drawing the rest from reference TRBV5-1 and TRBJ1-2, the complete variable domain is KAGVTQTPRYLIKTRGQQVTLSCSPISGHRSVSWYQQTPGQGLQFLFEYFSETQRNKGNFPGRFSGRQFSNSRSEMNVSTLELGDSALYLCASSSGTGSSGYTFGSGTRLTVV.

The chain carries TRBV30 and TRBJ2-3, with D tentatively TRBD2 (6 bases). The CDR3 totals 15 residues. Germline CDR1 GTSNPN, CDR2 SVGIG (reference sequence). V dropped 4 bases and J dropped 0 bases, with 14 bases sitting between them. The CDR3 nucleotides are TGTGCCTGGACCGGGACTGCGGGGAGCACAGATACGCAGTATTTT. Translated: CAWTGTAGSTDTQYF.

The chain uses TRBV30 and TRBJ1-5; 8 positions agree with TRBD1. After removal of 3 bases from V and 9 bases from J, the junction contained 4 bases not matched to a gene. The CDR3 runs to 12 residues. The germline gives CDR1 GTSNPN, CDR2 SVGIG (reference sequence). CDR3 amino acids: CAWRDRVGPQHF. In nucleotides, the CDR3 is TGTGCCTGGAGGGACAGGGTGGGGCCCCAGCATTTT.

The CDR3: CASSQDNRASPDTQYF. The CDR3 bases are TGTGCCAGCAGCCAAGACAACCGCGCGAGTCCAGATACGCAGTATTTT. The chain is built from TRBV3-1 (or the pseudogene TRBV3-2) and TRBJ2-3; D unclear. This CDR3 has 16 residues. Looked up from germline, CDR1 is LGHDT and CDR2 is YNNKEL (reference sequence). Trimming cost V 0 bases and J 4 bases, with 14 bases left between them.

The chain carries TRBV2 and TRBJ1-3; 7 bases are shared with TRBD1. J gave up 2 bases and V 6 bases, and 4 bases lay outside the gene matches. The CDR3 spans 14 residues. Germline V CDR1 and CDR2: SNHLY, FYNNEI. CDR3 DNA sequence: TGTGCCAGCAGAAAAGACAGGGCTGGAAACACCATATATTTT. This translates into CASRKDRAGNTIYF.

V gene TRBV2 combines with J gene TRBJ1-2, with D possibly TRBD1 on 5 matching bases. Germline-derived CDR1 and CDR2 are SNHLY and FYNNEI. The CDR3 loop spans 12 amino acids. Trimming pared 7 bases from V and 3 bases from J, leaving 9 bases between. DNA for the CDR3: TGTGCCAGCATGGGGGGAGACTATGGCTACACCTTC. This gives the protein CASMGGDYGYTF.

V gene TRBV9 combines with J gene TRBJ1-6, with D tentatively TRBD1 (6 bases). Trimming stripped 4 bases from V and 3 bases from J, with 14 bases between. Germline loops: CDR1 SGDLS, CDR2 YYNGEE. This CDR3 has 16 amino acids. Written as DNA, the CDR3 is TGTGCCAGCAGCAAACAAGGACAGAACTATAATTCACCCCTCCACTTT. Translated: CASSKQGQNYNSPLHF.

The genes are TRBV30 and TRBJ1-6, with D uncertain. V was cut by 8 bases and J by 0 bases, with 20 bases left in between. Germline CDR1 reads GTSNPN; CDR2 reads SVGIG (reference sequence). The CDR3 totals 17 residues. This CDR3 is CAQSSVGFSSYNSPLHF. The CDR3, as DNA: TGTGCCCAATCCTCAGTCGGGTTTAGCTCCTATAATTCACCCCTCCACTTT.

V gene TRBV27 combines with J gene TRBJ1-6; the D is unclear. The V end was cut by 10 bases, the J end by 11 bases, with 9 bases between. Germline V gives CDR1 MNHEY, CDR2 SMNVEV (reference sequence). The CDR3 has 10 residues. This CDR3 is CAIPPPPLHF. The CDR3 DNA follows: TGTGCCATCCCTCCCCCACCCCTCCACTTT.

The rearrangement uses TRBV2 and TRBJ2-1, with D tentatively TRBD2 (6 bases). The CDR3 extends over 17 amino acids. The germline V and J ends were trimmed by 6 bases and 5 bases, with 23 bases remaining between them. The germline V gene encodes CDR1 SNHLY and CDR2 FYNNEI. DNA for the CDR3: TGTGCCAGCAGACCCCCTATGATCACGGGGGAAAACAATGAGCAGTTCTTC. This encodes CASRPPMITGENNEQFF.

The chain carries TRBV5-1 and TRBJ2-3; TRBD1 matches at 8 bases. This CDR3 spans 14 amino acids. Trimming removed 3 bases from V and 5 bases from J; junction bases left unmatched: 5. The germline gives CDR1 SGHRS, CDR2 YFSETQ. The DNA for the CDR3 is TGCGCCAGCAGCTCGGACAGGGTCGGAGATACGCAGTATTTT. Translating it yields CASSSDRVGDTQYF.

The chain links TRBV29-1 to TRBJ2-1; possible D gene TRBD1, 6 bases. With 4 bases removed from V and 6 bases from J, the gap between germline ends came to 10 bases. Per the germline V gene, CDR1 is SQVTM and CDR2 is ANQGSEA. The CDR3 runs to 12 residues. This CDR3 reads CSVGGHSNEQFF. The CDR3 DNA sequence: TGCAGCGTTGGGGGACACAGCAATGAGCAGTTCTTC.

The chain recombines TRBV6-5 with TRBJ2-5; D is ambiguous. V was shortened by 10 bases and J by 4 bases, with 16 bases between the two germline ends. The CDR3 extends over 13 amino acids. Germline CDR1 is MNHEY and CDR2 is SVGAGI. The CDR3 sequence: CATKLTPSETQYF. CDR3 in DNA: TGTGCCACCAAATTGACACCTTCAGAGACCCAGTACTTC.

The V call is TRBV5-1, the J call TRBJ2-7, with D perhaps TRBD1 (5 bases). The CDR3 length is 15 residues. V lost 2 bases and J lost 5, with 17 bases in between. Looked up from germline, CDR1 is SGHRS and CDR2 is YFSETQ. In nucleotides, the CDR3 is TGCGCCAGCAGCTTAACAGGACCGCAGGCCCACGAGCAGTACTTC. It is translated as CASSLTGPQAHEQYF.